Presented here are 14 T cell receptor beta chains from one specimen sequenced in a study of T cells after yellow fever vaccination. Each CDR3 protein gets one entry after TCRdb re-called the 5' RACE reads with MiXCR. Among around 360,000 distinct CDR3 sequences listed, around a tenth were seen once. The starting material was PBMCs, obtained on the day of the first yellow fever vaccination. Every receptor here comes from a man between 18 and 29 years old who received the YFV17D yellow fever vaccine.

This clonotype has more than one count but fewer than ten. The chain has TRBV4-2 and TRBJ2-2, with D maybe TRBD1 (7 bases). The CDR3 is 16 residues long. Germline V CDR1 and CDR2: LGHNA, YNFKEQ. V lost 4 bases and J lost 3, with 15 bases in between. CDR3 residues: CASSPRGGGHTGELFF. The CDR3 coding sequence is TGTGCCAGCAGCCCGCGAGGAGGGGGCCACACCGGGGAGCTGTTTTTT.

The chain links TRBV5-4 to TRBJ1-2, with D possibly matching TRBD1 (6 bases). This CDR3 has 15 residues. Trimming cost V 5 bases and J 0 bases, with 14 bases left between them. The V gene's germline CDR1 is SGHNT and CDR2 YYREEE (reference sequence). CDR3 protein: CASSPGGIANYGYTF. CDR3 DNA: TGTGCCAGCAGTCCCGGGGGCATAGCTAACTATGGCTACACCTTC.

This clonotype was counted many times. The V and J genes are TRBV7-2 and TRBJ1-2; 7 bases map to TRBD1. There are 14 residues in the CDR3. V gave up 7 bases and J gave up 8 bases; unmatched junction bases: 13. Per germline, CDR1 SGHTA and CDR2 FQGNSA. The CDR3, as DNA: TGTGCCAGCACCCACCGGGACAGCTATAACGGCTACACCTTC. Translating it yields CASTHRDSYNGYTF.

The chain joins TRBV19 to TRBJ1-4; no definite D call. V was cut by 4 bases and J by 0 bases, with 9 bases left in between. The CDR3 length is 15 residues. In germline, CDR1 is LNHDA, CDR2 SQIVND (reference sequence). The CDR3 DNA reads as TGTGCCAGTAGTACGTCCGCCTCAACTAATGAAAAACTGTTTTTT. Translating it yields CASSTSASTNEKLFF.

This chain uses TRBV15 with TRBJ2-3, with D possibly matching TRBD2 (5 bases). CDR1 is LNHNV and CDR2 is YYDKDF in the germline V gene (reference sequence). This CDR3 is built from 15 residues. V was trimmed by 0 bases and J by 13 bases, leaving 20 bases between them. CDR3 sequence: CATSRDKIIGHGEYF. The CDR3 coding sequence is TGTGCCACCAGCAGAGATAAAATTATCGGGCACGGGGAGTATTTT.

This chain uses TRBV7-2 with TRBJ2-7, with D perhaps TRBD1 (6 bases). CDR1 SGHTA and CDR2 FQGNSA come from the germline V gene. Trimming took 4 bases from V and 7 from J, leaving 11 bases between them. CDR3 size: 12 residues. As DNA, the CDR3 is TGTGCCAGCAGCTCAGGAGGACAGGAGCAGTACTTC. It yields the protein CASSSGGQEQYF.

Regarding this clonotype: Given a much more abundant clone one base away, this may be a read error. The chain uses TRBV20-1 and TRBJ2-3; TRBD2 aligns across 12 bases. Trimming cost V 0 bases and J 10 bases; bases outside gene matches: 11. From germline, CDR1 is DFQATT and CDR2 SNEGSKA (reference sequence). The CDR3 extends over 16 amino acids. The CDR3 here is CSARDRRLAGADSQYF. In nucleotides, the CDR3 is TGCAGTGCTAGAGATCGCCGACTAGCGGGGGCGGATTCGCAGTATTTT.

DNA for the CDR3: TGTGCCAGCAGCTTTAGCCAGACCCAGTACTTC. Translated, it gives CASSFSQTQYF. This sequence joins TRBV5-4 and TRBJ2-5; D is ambiguous. The germline V and J ends were trimmed by 2 bases and 6 bases, with 5 bases remaining between them. CDR3 size: 11 residues. Per the germline V gene, CDR1 is SGHNT and CDR2 is YYREEE (reference sequence).

This clonotype was counted only a few times. The chain uses TRBV5-1 and TRBJ2-3; 12 bases map to TRBD2. The trim removed 1 base at V and 4 bases at J, leaving 4 bases unmatched. CDR1 and CDR2 (germline): SGHRS, YFSETQ. CDR3 length: 16 residues. The CDR3 loop is CASSLQTSGGSDTQYF. The CDR3 nucleotides are TGCGCCAGCAGCTTGCAGACTAGCGGGGGCTCAGATACGCAGTATTTT.

This clonotype has just a few counts. The chain carries TRBV6-5 and TRBJ2-4; 11 nucleotides agree with TRBD1. The CDR3 is 18 residues long. CDR1 is MNHEY and CDR2 is SVGAGI in the germline V gene. V lost 3 bases, J lost 2 bases, and 9 bases stayed unmatched. CDR3 sequence: CASSYRDRGSGTKNIQYF. CDR3 bases: TGTGCCAGCAGTTATCGGGACAGGGGGTCCGGGACCAAAAACATTCAGTACTTC.

This clonotype was found a few times. The chain joins TRBV6-2 or TRBV6-3 to TRBJ1-5, with D unclear. V was pared by 7 bases and J by 3 bases, with 13 bases between. There are 14 residues in the CDR3. The germline V gene encodes CDR1 MNHEY and CDR2 SVGEGT. CDR3 sequence (DNA): TGTGCCAGCAACCTGGACGGAATCAATCAGCCCCAGCATTTT. Amino acids: CASNLDGINQPQHF.

This clonotype was found a few times. V and J are TRBV10-1 and TRBJ2-7; perhaps TRBD1 as D (6 bases). Trimming removed 5 bases at V and 0 bases at J, with 11 bases between. CDR3 length: 14 residues. Per germline, CDR1 WNHNN and CDR2 SYGVQD (reference sequence). CDR3 nucleotide sequence: TGCGCCAGCAGTAAGGACAGATTCTCCTACGAGCAGTACTTC. Residues: CASSKDRFSYEQYF.

The genes are TRBV28 and TRBJ2-3, with 8 bases aligning to TRBD2. Germline CDR1 MDHEN, CDR2 SYDVKM. V trimming: 3 bases; J trimming: 5 bases; junction bases outside the gene matches: 16. The CDR3 has 18 residues. CDR3 DNA sequence: TGTGCCAGCAGTTTCCTGGCGGGGGGCCTCCTCCAAAAAGATACGCAGTATTTT. Its protein is CASSFLAGGLLQKDTQYF.

The chain joins TRBV5-6 to TRBJ2-3, with D possibly matching TRBD2 (6 bases). CDR1 and CDR2 from the germline V gene are SGHDT and YYEEEE. This CDR3 contains 13 residues. V lost 4 bases and J 8 bases, leaving 14 bases between the germline ends. For the CDR3, the DNA is TGTGCCAGCAGCCAGAGCGGGCTGGGTACGCAGTATTTT. Amino acids: CASSQSGLGTQYF.